These 23 T cell receptor beta chains originate from one sample sequenced in a study of neoadjuvant anti-PD-1 for oral cavity cancer. Assay: immunoSEQ multiplex PCR; the TCRdb copy retains only in-frame clones and omits some. The sample yields 50,000 to 65,000 clones, 70% to 85% seen once. Specimen: PBMCs, collected before nivolumab (anti-PD-1) treatment. All receptors come from a person aged 40 to 85 with oral cavity squamous cell carcinoma.

This clone was found once. The chain uses TRBV18 and TRBJ1-5; 7 nucleotides align to TRBD1. The trim removed 6 bases at V and 6 bases at J, leaving 11 bases unmatched. The CDR3 spans 15 residues. CDR1 is KGHSH and CDR2 is LQKENI in the germline V gene. The CDR3, as DNA: TGTGCCAGCTCCCTGGGGGAGGGGGCAAGTCAGCCCCAGCATTTT. This translates into CASSLGEGASQPQHF.

This rearrangement joins TRBV5-6 to TRBJ2-1; D may be TRBD2 (6 bases). V dropped 4 bases and J dropped 12 bases, with 17 bases sitting between them. The CDR3 contains 13 residues. Germline V CDR1 and CDR2: SGHDT, YYEEEE. Here the CDR3 DNA reads TGTGCCAGCAGCATGCGGGACCACCCGGGGCAGTTCTTC. This sequence encodes CASSMRDHPGQFF.

The CDR3 region has the DNA TGTGCCAGCAGGAAAGGTGATCAGCCCCAGCATTTT. It codes for CASRKGDQPQHF. V and J are TRBV2 and TRBJ1-5; D uncertain. V was trimmed by 6 bases and J by 5 bases, leaving 8 bases between them. Germline V gene sequence: CDR1 SNHLY, CDR2 FYNNEI. The CDR3 has 12 residues.

There are a few counts of this clone. The V gene is TRBV19, the J gene TRBJ1-5; D not certain. Germline CDR1 LNHDA, CDR2 SQIVND (reference sequence). V dropped 7 bases and J dropped 1 base, with 14 bases sitting between them. The CDR3 totals 15 residues. For the CDR3, the DNA is TGTGCCAGTACTCGGGAGGTGAGGAGCAATCAGCCCCAGCATTTT. This translates into CASTREVRSNQPQHF.

The rearrangement links TRBV5-1 to TRBJ1-2, with TRBD1 identical over 8 bases. The ends lost 3 bases at V and 7 bases at J; junction bases unmatched: 8. Germline V CDR1 and CDR2: SGHRS, YFSETQ. The CDR3 length is 14 residues. The CDR3 loop reads CASSSTGQGSGYTF. CDR3 DNA: TGCGCCAGCAGCTCCACAGGACAGGGCAGTGGCTACACCTTC.

The CDR3 DNA reads TGTGCCAGCAGCTTAGCCGGCTCTGGGGCCAACGTCCTGACTTTC. Amino acid sequence: CASSLAGSGANVLTF. The chain uses TRBV7-9 and TRBJ2-6; D not certain. With 0 bases removed from V and 0 bases from J, the gap between germline ends came to 3 bases. This CDR3 spans 15 amino acids. The germline CDR1 and CDR2 sequences are SEHNR and FQNEAQ (reference sequence). Complete variable domain (other parts from reference TRBV7-9 and TRBJ2-6): DTGVSQNPRHKITKRGQNVTFRCDPISEHNRLYWYRQTLGQGPEFLTYFQNEAQLEKSRLLSDRFSAERPKGSFSTLEIQRTEQGDSAMYLCASSLAGSGANVLTFGAGSRLTVL.

This clone was detected a few times. The rearrangement links TRBV7-3 to TRBJ2-7, with 8 bases lining up with TRBD2. Germline-derived CDR1 and CDR2 are SGHTA and FQGTGA. The CDR3 length is 15 residues. V lost 1 base, J lost 2 bases, and 4 bases stayed unmatched. The CDR3 loop reads CASSLRLAGPYEQYF. The CDR3 bases are TGTGCCAGCAGCTTAAGGCTAGCGGGCCCCTACGAGCAGTACTTC. The complete variable domain, with remaining parts taken from reference TRBV7-3 and TRBJ2-7, reads GAGVSQTPSNKVTEKGKYVELRCDPISGHTALYWYRQSLGQGPEFLIYFQGTGAADDSGLPNDRFFAVRPEGSVSTLKIQRTERGDSAVYLCASSLRLAGPYEQYFGPGTRLTVT.

This chain joins TRBV5-5 and TRBJ2-7; 11 nucleotides agree with TRBD2. V was pared by 2 bases and J by 1 base, with 2 bases of the junction left unmatched. This CDR3 has 15 amino acids. Germline V gene sequence: CDR1 SGHKS, CDR2 YYEKEE (reference sequence). Written as DNA, the CDR3 is TGTGCCAGCAGCTTTGGGACTAGCGGTTCCTACGAGCAGTACTTC. This gives the protein CASSFGTSGSYEQYF.

The chain links TRBV5-6 to TRBJ2-7; D gene uncertain. Germline V gene lookup returns CDR1 SGHDT and CDR2 YYEEEE. This CDR3 region has 13 residues. V was shortened by 0 bases and J by 2 bases, with 6 bases between the two germline ends. The CDR3 region is CASSLEEAYEQYF. In nucleotides, the CDR3 is TGTGCCAGCAGCTTGGAGGAAGCCTACGAGCAGTACTTC.

CDR3 amino acids: CASSLRSNTEAFF. The CDR3 DNA reads TGTGCCAGCAGCTTAAGGAGCAACACTGAAGCTTTCTTT. V is TRBV7-6 and J is TRBJ1-1; no clear D. The CDR3 is 13 residues long. CDR1 and CDR2 (germline): SGHVS, FNYEAQ. V dropped 2 bases and J dropped 2 bases, with 6 bases sitting between them.

Comments on this clone: Mismatch with germline at one junction end may stem from a read error. V and J are TRBV25-1 and TRBJ2-1, with TRBD2 identical over 8 bases. The germline CDR1 and CDR2 sequences are MGHDK and SYGVNS. This CDR3 contains 16 residues. In DNA form, the CDR3 reads TGTGCCAGCAGTGAATGGGTAGCGGGATCCTTCAATGAGCAGTTCTTC. Amino acid sequence: CASSEWVAGSFNEQFF.

This chain links TRBV12-5 with TRBJ1-4; D is perhaps TRBD1 (5 bases). Deletions cut 5 bases from V and 3 bases from J, with 13 bases between. Germline assignment: CDR1 LGHNT and CDR2 FRNRAP. The CDR3 has 15 amino acids. DNA for the CDR3: TGTGCTAGTGGTAGAACCGGGACGGCTAATGAAAAACTGTTTTTT. The encoded protein is CASGRTGTANEKLFF. The whole variable domain, filled in from reference TRBV12-5 and TRBJ1-4, reads DARVTQTPRHKVTEMGQEVTMRCQPILGHNTVFWYRQTMMQGLELLAYFRNRAPLDDSGMPKDRFSAEMPDATLATLKIQPSEPRDSAVYFCASGRTGTANEKLFFGSGTQLSVL.

The table lists this clone with a count of one. V is TRBV18 and J is TRBJ1-1; D is uncertain. This CDR3 is 13 amino acids long. Germline assignment: CDR1 KGHSH and CDR2 LQKENI. The ends were cut back, 4 bases at V and 0 bases at J, with 6 bases in the middle. The CDR3 DNA sequence: TGTGCCAGCTCACAGGGTCTGAACACTGAAGCTTTCTTT. It translates to CASSQGLNTEAFF.

This chain connects TRBV5-1 to TRBJ1-6; 7 bases are a match to TRBD1. The CDR3 runs 15 residues. The V segment lost 0 bases and the J segment 7 bases; nucleotides outside the gene matches: 4. Germline V lookup: CDR1 SGHRS, CDR2 YFSETQ. This chain's CDR3 is CASSLATGNNSPLHF. CDR3 nucleotides: TGCGCCAGCAGCTTGGCGACAGGGAACAATTCACCCCTCCACTTT.

The rearrangement uses TRBV10-2 and TRBJ1-5; the match to TRBD1 covers 12 bases. V dropped 7 bases and J dropped 6; count of bases not matched to a gene: 4. Germline V gene lookup returns CDR1 WSHSY and CDR2 SAAADI. This CDR3 has 14 residues. CDR3 DNA sequence: TGCGCCAGCACCGGGACAGGGGGCAGTCAGCCCCAGCATTTT. This codes for CASTGTGGSQPQHF.

The chain employs TRBV2 and TRBJ1-5; D unclear. Germline V gene data show CDR1 as SNHLY and CDR2 as FYNNEI. The length of the CDR3 is 14 residues. The V end was cut by 2 bases, the J end by 7 bases, with 12 bases between. The chain's CDR3 is CASSESTGRQPQHF. The CDR3, as DNA: TGTGCCAGCAGTGAATCTACGGGTAGGCAGCCCCAGCATTTT.

This chain uses TRBV7-7 with TRBJ2-5, with D perhaps matching TRBD1 or TRBD2 (5 bases each). The germline gives CDR1 SSHAT, CDR2 FNYEAQ (reference sequence). Trimming took 5 bases from V and 1 from J, leaving 11 bases between them. This CDR3 region has 14 residues. CDR3 residues: CASSGGHIQETQYF. The CDR3 coding sequence is TGTGCCAGCAGCGGAGGACACATCCAAGAGACCCAGTACTTC. Variable domain in full (rest from reference TRBV7-7 and TRBJ2-5): GAGVSQSPRYKVTKRGQDVTLRCDPISSHATLYWYQQALGQGPEFLTYFNYEAQPDKSGLPSDRFSAERPEGSISTLTIQRTEQRDSAMYRCASSGGHIQETQYFGPGTRLLVL.

The gene calls are TRBV7-2 and TRBJ1-1; possible D gene TRBD1, 5 bases. Looked up from germline, CDR1 is SGHTA and CDR2 is FQGNSA. Trimming left V 6 bases short and J 6 bases short, with 20 bases between. The CDR3 is made up of 15 amino acids. The DNA of the CDR3 is TGTGCCAGCAGATTCCGACCGGGACCGATGCCTGAAGCTTTCTTT. This encodes CASRFRPGPMPEAFF.

This sequence joins TRBV11-2 and TRBJ2-1; the match to TRBD2 covers 8 bases. Germline CDR1 and CDR2: SGHAT and FQNNGV. The V and J ends lost 4 bases and 4 bases, in that order; junction bases with no gene match: 6. This CDR3 spans 15 amino acids. As DNA, the CDR3 is TGTGCCAGCAGCTATGGGCGGGGGGCATACAATGAGCAGTTCTTC. This codes for CASSYGRGAYNEQFF.

This clone was seen more than once but under ten times. The V gene is TRBV5-4, the J gene TRBJ1-4, with D possibly matching TRBD1 (5 bases). The CDR3 is 12 residues long. V was cut by 4 bases and J by 10 bases, with 11 bases left in between. Germline lookup yields CDR1 SGHNT and CDR2 YYREEE (reference sequence). The CDR3, as DNA: TGTGCCAGCAGCCCCGCAAGGGGAAAACTGTTTTTT. Its translation is CASSPARGKLFF.

The rearrangement links TRBV29-1 to TRBJ1-5; D may be TRBD1 (6 bases). Germline CDR1 and CDR2: SQVTM and ANQGSEA. The V end lost 3 bases, the J end lost 4 bases, and 19 bases lay between the germline ends. CDR3 length: 16 residues. The CDR3 is CSVELLSDSPNQPQHF. The CDR3 DNA is TGCAGCGTTGAGCTACTATCGGACAGCCCTAATCAGCCCCAGCATTTT.

This chain links TRBV29-1 with TRBJ2-6; 8 bases are a match to TRBD1. This CDR3 spans 21 amino acids. V lost 4 bases and J lost 0; bases outside the gene matches: 20. Per the germline V gene, CDR1 is SQVTM and CDR2 is ANQGSEA. CDR3 region: CSVARTGWVLEYYSGANVLTF. CDR3 bases: TGCAGCGTTGCTCGGACAGGGTGGGTGTTAGAATACTACTCTGGGGCCAACGTCCTGACTTTC.

The rearrangement uses TRBV5-4 and TRBJ1-4; perhaps TRBD1 as D (6 bases). Looked up from germline, CDR1 is SGHNT and CDR2 is YYREEE (reference sequence). Trimming took off 3 bases at V and 4 bases at J, with 13 bases between the two ends. The CDR3 consists of 15 residues. The CDR3 sequence: CASSSTGRGNEKLFF. In DNA, the CDR3 is TGTGCCAGCAGCTCTACAGGGAGGGGTAATGAAAAACTGTTTTTT. The variable domain in full, with the rest retrieved from reference TRBV5-4 and TRBJ1-4, is ETGVTQSPTHLIKTRGQQVTLRCSSQSGHNTVSWYQQALGQGPQFIFQYYREEENGRGNFPPRFSGLQFPNYSSELNVNALELDDSALYLCASSSTGRGNEKLFFGSGTQLSVL.